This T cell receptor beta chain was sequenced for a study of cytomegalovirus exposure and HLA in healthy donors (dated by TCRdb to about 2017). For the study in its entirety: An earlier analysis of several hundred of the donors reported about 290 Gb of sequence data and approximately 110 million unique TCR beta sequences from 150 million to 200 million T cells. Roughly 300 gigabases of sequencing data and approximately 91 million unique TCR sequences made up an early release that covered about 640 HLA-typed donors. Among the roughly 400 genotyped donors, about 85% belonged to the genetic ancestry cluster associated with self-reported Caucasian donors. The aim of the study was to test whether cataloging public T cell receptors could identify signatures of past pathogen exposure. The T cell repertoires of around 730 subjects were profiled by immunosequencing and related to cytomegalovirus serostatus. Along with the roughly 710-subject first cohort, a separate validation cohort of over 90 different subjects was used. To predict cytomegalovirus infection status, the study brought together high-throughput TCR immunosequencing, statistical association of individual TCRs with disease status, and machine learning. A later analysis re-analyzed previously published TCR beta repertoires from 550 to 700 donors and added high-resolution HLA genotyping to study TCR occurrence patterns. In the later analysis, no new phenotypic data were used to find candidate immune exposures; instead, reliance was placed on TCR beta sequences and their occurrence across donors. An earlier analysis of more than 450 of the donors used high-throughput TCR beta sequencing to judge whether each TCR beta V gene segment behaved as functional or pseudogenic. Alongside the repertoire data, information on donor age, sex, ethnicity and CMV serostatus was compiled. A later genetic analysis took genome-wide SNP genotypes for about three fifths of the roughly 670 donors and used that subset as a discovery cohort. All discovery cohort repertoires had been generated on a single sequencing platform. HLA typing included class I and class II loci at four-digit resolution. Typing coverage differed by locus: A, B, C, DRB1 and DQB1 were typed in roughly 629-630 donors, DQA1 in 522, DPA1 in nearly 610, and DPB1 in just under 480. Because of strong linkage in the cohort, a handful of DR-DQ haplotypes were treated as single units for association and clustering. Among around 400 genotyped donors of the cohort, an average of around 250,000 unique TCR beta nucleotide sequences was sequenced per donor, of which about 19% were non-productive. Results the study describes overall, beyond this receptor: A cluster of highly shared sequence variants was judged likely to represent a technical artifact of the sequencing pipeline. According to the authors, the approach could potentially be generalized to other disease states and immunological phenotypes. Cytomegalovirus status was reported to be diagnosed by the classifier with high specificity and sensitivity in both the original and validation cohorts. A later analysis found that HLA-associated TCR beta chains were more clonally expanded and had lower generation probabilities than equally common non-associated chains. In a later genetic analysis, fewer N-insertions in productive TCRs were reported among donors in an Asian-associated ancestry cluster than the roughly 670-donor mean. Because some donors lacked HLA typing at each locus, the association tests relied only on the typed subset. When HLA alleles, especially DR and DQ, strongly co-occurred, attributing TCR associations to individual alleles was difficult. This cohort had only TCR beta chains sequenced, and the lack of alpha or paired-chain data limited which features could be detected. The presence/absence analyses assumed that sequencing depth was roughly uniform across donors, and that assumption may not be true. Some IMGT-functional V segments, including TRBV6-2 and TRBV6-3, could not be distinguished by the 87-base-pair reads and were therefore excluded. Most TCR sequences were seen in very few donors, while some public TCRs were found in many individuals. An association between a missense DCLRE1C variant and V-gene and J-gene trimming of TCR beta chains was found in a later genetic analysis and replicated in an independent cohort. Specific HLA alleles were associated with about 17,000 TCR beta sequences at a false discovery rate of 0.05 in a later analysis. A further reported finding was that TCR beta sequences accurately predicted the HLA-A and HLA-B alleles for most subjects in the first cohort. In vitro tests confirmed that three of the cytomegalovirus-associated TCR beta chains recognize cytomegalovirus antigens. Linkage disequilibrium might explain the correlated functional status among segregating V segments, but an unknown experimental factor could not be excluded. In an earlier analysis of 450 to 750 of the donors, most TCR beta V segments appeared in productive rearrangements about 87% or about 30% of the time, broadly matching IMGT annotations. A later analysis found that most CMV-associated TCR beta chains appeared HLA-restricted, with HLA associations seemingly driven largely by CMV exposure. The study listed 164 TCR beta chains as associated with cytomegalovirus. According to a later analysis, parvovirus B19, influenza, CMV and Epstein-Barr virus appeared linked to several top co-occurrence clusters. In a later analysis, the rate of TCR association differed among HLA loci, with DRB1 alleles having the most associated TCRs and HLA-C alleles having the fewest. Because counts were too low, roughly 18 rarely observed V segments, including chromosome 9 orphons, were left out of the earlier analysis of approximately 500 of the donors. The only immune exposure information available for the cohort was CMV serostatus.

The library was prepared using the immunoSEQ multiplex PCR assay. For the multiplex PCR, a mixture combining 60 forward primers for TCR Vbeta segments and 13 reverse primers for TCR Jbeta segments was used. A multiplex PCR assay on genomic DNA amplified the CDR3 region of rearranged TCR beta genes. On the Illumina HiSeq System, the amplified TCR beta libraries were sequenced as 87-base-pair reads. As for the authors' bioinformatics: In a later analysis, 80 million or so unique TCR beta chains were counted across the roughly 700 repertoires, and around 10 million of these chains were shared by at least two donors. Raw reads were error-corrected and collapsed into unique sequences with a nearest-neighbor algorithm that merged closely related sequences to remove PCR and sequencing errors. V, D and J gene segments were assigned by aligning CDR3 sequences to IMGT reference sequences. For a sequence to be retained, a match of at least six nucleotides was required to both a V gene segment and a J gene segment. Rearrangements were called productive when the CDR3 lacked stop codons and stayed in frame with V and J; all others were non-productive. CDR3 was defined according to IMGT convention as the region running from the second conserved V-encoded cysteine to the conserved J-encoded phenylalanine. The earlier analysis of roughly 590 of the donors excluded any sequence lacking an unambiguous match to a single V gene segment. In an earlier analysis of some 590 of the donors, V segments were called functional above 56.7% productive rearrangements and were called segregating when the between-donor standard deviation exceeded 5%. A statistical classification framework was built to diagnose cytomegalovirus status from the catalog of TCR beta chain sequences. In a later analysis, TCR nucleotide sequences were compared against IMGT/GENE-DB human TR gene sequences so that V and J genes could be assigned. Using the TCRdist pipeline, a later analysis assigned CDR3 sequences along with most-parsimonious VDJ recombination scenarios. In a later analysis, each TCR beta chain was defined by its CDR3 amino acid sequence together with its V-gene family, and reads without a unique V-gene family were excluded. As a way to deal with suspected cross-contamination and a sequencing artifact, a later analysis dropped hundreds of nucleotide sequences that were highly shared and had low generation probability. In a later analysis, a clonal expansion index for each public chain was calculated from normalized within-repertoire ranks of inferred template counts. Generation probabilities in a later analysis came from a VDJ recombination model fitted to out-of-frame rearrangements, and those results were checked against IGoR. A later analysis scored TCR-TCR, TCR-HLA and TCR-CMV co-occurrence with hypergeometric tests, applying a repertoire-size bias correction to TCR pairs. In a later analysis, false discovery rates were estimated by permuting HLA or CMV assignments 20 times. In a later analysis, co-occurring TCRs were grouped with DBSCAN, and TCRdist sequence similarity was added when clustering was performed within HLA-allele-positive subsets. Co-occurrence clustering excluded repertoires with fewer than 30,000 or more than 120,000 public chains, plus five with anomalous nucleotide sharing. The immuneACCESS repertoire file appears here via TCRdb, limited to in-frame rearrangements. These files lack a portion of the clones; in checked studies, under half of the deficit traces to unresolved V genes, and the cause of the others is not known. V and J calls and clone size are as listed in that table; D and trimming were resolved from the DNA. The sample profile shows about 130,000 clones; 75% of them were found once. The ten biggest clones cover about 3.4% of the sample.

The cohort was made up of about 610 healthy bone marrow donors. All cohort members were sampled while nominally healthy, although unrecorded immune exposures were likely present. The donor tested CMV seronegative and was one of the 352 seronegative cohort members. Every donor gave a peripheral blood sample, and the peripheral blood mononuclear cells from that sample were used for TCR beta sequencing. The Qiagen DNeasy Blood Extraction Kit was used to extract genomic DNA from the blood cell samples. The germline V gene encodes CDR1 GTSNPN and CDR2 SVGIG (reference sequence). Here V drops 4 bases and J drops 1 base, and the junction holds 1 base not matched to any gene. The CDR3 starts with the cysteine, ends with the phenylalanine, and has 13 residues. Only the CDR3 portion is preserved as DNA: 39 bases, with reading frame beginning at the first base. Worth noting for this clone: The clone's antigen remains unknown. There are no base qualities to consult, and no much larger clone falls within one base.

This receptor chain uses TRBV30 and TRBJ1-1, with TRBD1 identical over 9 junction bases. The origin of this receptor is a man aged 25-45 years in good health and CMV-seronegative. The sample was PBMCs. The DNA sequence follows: TGTGCCTGGAAGACAGGGGGGAACACTGAAGCTTTCTTT. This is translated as CAWKTGGNTEAFF. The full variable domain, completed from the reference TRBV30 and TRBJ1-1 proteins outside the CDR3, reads SQTIHQWPATLVQPVGSPLSLECTVEGTSNPNLYWYRQAAGRGLQLLFYSVGIGQISSEVPQNLSASRPQDRQFILSSKKLLLSDSGFYLCAWKTGGNTEAFFGQGTRLTVV.